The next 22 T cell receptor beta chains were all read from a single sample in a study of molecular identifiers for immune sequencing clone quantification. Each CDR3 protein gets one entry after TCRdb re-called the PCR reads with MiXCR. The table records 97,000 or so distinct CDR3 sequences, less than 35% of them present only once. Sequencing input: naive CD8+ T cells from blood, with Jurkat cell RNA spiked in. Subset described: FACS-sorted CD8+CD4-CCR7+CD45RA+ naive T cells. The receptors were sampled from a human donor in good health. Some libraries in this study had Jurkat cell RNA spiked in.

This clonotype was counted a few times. CDR3 in amino acids: CSARLAGSYEQYF. CDR3 nucleotide sequence: TGCAGTGCTAGACTAGCGGGCTCCTACGAGCAGTACTTC. J is TRBJ2-7 and V is TRBV20-1, with TRBD2 identical over 8 bases. J lost 0 bases, V lost 2 bases, and 0 bases had no gene match. The germline CDR1 and CDR2 sequences are DFQATT and SNEGSKA (reference sequence). The CDR3 extends over 13 amino acids.

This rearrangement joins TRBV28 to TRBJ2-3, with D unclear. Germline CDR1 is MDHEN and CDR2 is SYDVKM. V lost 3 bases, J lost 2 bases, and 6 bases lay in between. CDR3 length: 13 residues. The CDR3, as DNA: TGTGCCAGCAGTTTTCCTGCCACAGATACGCAGTATTTT. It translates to CASSFPATDTQYF.

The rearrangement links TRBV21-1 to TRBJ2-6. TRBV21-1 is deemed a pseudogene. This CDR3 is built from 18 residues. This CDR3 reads CASSVNKKFYSGANVLTF. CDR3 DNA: TGTGCCAGCAGCGTAAACAAGAAGTTTTACTCTGGGGCCAACGTCCTGACTTTC.

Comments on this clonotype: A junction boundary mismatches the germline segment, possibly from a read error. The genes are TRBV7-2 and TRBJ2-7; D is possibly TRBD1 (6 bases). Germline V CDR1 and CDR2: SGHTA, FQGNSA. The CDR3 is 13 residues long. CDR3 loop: CASSPRDTYERYF. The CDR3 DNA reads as TGTGCCAGCAGCCCCCGGGACACGTACGAGCGGTACTTC. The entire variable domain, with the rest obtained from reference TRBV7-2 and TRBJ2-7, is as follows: GAGVSQSPSNKVTEKGKDVELRCDPISGHTALYWYRQSLGQGLEFLIYFQGNSAPDKSGLPSDRFSAERTGGSVSTLTIQRTQQEDSAVYLCASSPRDTYERYFGPGTRLTVT.

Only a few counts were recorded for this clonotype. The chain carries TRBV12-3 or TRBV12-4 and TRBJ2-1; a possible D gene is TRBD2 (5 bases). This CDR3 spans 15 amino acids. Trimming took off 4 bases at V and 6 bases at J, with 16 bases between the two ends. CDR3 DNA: TGTGCCAGCAGTTGGGATGCGGGTTTGGGCAATGAGCAGTTCTTC. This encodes CASSWDAGLGNEQFF.

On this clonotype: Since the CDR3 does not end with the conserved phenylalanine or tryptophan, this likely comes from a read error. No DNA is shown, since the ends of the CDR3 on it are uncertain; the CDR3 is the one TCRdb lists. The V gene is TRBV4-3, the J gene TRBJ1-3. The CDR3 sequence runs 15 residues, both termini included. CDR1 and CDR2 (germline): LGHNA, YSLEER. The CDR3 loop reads CASSLRLLSGSTIHY.

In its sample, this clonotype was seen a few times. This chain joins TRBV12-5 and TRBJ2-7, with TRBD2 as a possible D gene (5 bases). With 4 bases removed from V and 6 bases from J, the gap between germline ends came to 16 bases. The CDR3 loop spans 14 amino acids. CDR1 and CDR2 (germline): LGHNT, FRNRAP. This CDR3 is CASGSPRTGIEQYF. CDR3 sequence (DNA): TGTGCTAGTGGTTCCCCCCGGACGGGAATCGAGCAGTACTTC.

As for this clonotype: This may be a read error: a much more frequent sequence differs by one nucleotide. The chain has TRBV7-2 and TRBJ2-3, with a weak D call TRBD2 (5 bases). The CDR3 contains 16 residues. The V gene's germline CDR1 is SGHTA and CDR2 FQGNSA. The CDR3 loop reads CASSFLFRPSTDAQYF. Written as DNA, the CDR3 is TGTGCCAGCAGCTTTTTATTCCGGCCTAGCACAGATGCGCAGTATTTT.

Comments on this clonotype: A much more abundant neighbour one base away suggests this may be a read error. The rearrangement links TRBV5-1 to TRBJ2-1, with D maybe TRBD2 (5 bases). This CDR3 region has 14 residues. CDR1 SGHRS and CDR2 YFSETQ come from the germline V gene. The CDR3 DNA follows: TGCGCCAGCAGCTTGGCACTAGGCGCGAATGAGCAGATCTTC. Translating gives CASSLALGANEQIF.

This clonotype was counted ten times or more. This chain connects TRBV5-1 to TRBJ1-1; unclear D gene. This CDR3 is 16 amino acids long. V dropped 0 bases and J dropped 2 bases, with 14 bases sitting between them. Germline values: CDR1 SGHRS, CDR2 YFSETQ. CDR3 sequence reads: CASSLDVEMANTEAFF. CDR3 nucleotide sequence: TGCGCCAGCAGCTTGGATGTTGAGATGGCTAACACTGAAGCTTTCTTT.

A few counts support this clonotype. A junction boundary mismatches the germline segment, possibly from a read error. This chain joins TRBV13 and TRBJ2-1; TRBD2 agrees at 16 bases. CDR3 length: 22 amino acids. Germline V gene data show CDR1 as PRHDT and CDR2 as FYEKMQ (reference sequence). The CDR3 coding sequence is TGTGCCAGCAGCACTCTCGAGGGTACGGGACTAGCGGGAGGGCCCTCCTACAATGAGCGGTTCTTC. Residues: CASSTLEGTGLAGGPSYNERFF.

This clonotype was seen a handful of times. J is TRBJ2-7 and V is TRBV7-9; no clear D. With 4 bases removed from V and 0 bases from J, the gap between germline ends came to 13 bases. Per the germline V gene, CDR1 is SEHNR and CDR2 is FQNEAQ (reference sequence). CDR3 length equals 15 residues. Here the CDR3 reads CASSSVRGSSYEQYF. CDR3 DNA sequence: TGTGCCAGCAGCTCCGTCCGAGGAAGCTCCTACGAGCAGTACTTC. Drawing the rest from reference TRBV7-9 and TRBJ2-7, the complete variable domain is DTGVSQNPRHKITKRGQNVTFRCDPISEHNRLYWYRQTLGQGPEFLTYFQNEAQLEKSRLLSDRFSAERPKGSFSTLEIQRTEQGDSAMYLCASSSVRGSSYEQYFGPGTRLTVT.

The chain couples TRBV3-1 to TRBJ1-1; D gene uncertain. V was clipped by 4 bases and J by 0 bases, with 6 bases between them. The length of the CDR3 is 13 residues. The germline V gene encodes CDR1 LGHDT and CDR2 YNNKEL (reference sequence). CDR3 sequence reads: CASSPTLNTEAFF. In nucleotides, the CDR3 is TGTGCCAGCAGCCCAACCCTGAACACTGAAGCTTTCTTT.

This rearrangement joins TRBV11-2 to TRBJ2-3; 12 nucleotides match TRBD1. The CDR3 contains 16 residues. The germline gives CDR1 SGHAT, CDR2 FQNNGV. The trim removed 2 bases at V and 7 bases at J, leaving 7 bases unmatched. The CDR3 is CASSLTPGQGAYTQYF. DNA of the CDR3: TGTGCCAGCAGCTTAACCCCGGGACAGGGGGCATATACGCAGTATTTT.

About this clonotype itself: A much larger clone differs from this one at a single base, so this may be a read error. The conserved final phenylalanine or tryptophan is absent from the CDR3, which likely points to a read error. This CDR3 is CASNILGATDTQYS. CDR3 DNA sequence: TGTGCCAGCAATATATTAGGGGCCACAGATACGCAGTATTCT. The rearrangement links TRBV28 to TRBJ2-3; D possibly corresponds to TRBD1 (5 bases). This CDR3 has 14 amino acids. V shed 7 bases and J shed 2 bases, with 13 bases lying between them. Looked up from germline, CDR1 is MDHEN and CDR2 is SYDVKM.

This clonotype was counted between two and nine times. The CDR3 nucleotides read TGTGCCAGCAGCTCATCGGTAGTATTGGAGCAGTTCTTC. Its protein is CASSSSVVLEQFF. The chain has TRBV7-8 and TRBJ2-1; D is uncertain. Trimming pared 4 bases from V and 10 bases from J, leaving 14 bases between. Germline assignment: CDR1 SGHVS and CDR2 FQNEAQ. This CDR3 spans 13 amino acids.

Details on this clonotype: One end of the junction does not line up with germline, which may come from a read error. CDR3 DNA sequence: TGTGCCGGCAGCGTTGTGGGGGGGCGCACAGATACGCAGTATTTT. This encodes CAGSVVGGRTDTQYF. The genes are TRBV9 and TRBJ2-3; D is possibly TRBD2 (7 bases). The CDR3 is 15 amino acids. Germline CDR1 is SGDLS and CDR2 is YYNGEE.

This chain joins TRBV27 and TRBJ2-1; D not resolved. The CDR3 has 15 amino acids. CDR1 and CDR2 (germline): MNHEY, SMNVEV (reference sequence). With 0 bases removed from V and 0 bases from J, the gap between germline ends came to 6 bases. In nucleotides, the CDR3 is TGTGCCAGCAGTTTATCATCCCCCTCCTACAATGAGCAGTTCTTC. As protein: CASSLSSPSYNEQFF.

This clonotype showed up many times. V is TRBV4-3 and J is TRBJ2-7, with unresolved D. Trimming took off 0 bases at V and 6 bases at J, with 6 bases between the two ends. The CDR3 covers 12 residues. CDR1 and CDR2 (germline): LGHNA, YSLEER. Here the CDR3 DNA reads TGCGCCAGCAGCCAAGACGGCACCGAGCAGTACTTC. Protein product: CASSQDGTEQYF.

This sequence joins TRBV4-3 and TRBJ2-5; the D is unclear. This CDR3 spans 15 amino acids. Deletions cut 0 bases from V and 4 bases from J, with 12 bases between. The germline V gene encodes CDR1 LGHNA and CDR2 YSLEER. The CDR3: CASSQDPSKRETQYF. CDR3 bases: TGCGCCAGCAGCCAAGATCCATCCAAAAGAGAGACCCAGTACTTC.

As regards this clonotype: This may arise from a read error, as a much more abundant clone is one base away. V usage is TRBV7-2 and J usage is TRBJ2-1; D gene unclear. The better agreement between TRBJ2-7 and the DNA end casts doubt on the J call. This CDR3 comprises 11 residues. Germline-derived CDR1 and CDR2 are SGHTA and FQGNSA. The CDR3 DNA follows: TGTGCCAGCAGCTCCGAGTACGAGCAGTACTTC. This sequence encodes CASSSEYEQYF.

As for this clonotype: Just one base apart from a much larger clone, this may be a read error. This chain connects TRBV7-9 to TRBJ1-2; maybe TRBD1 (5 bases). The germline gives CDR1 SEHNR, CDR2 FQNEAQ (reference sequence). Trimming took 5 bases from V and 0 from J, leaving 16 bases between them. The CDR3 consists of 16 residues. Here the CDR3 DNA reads TGTGCCAGCAGCCCCCTTCGACAGAATTCTAACTATGGCTACACCTTC. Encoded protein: CASSPLRQNSNYGYTF. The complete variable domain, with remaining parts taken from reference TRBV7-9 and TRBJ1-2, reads DTGVSQNPRHKITKRGQNVTFRCDPISEHNRLYWYRQTLGQGPEFLTYFQNEAQLEKSRLLSDRFSAERPKGSFSTLEIQRTEQGDSAMYLCASSPLRQNSNYGYTFGSGTRLTVV.